These 9 T cell receptor beta chains were all obtained from the same sample, sequenced in a study of CD8+ T cells in alopecia areata. cDNA reverse transcribed from extracted RNA served as the sequencing template. Clones were sequenced by immunoSEQ multiplex PCR, and TCRdb holds only the in-frame ones, with some missing. Of about 160,000 clones listed, over 45% are singletons. The sequenced sample was CD4+ T cells sorted from blood. The source of these receptors is a human donor with alopecia areata.

This chain uses TRBV20-1 with TRBJ2-5; D is undetermined. The CDR3 has 11 amino acids. With 3 bases removed from V and 5 bases from J, the gap between germline ends came to 7 bases. The germline V gene encodes CDR1 DFQATT and CDR2 SNEGSKA (reference sequence). The CDR3 loop is CSARILETQYF. CDR3 nucleotide sequence: TGCAGTGCTAGGATCTTGGAGACCCAGTACTTC.

In regard to this clone: At the DNA level, this CDR3 is encoded by other sequences in the same sample as well. V and J are TRBV2 and TRBJ2-3; D unclear. V shed 4 bases and J shed 3 bases, with 5 bases lying between them. This CDR3 is built from 12 residues. The germline CDR1 and CDR2 sequences are SNHLY and FYNNEI. CDR3 amino acids: CASSGGTDTQYF. The CDR3 coding sequence is TGTGCCAGCAGTGGGGGAACAGATACGCAGTATTTT.

The V gene is TRBV14, the J gene TRBJ2-1; possible D gene TRBD1, 5 bases. Deletions cut 4 bases from V and 4 bases from J, with 14 bases between. Per the germline V gene, CDR1 is SGHDN and CDR2 is FVKESK. The CDR3 has 15 amino acids. The CDR3 spells CASSPNRKMYNEQFF. As DNA, the CDR3 is TGTGCCAGCAGCCCAAACAGGAAGATGTACAATGAGCAGTTCTTC.

This chain uses TRBV30 with TRBJ2-3; 9 positions match TRBD1. The V and J ends lost 2 bases and 9 bases, in that order; junction bases with no gene match: 6. The germline V gene encodes CDR1 GTSNPN and CDR2 SVGIG (reference sequence). The CDR3 has 13 residues. CDR3 bases: TGTGCCTGGAGTCAAGGACAGGGGAACACGCAGTATTTT. Its translation is CAWSQGQGNTQYF.

The DNA of the CDR3 is TGTGCCAGCAGCTTGAAGGTGCAGGGGAGCGTCCTCTCCGAGCAGTACTTC. Amino acid sequence: CASSLKVQGSVLSEQYF. This chain uses TRBV5-6 with TRBJ2-7; tentative D call: TRBD1 (6 bases). Trimming shortened V by 1 base and J by 6 bases, and 23 bases separated the two germline ends. Germline V gene sequence: CDR1 SGHDT, CDR2 YYEEEE. There are 17 residues in the CDR3.

The V call is TRBV30, the J call TRBJ2-7; 9 bases align to TRBD1. The CDR3 spans 14 residues. Per germline, CDR1 GTSNPN and CDR2 SVGIG (reference sequence). V shed 6 bases and J 3 bases; nucleotides not matched to a gene: 9. DNA of the CDR3: TGTGCCTGTAGGGGGACAGGGAGTAGCTACGAGCAGTACTTC. This gives the protein CACRGTGSSYEQYF.

CDR3 region: CAISAPSGANVLTF. The CDR3 coding sequence is TGTGCCATCAGTGCCCCTAGTGGGGCCAACGTCCTGACTTTC. The chain is built from TRBV10-3 and TRBJ2-6; D not certain. This CDR3 region has 14 residues. Trimming took 4 bases from V and 3 from J, leaving 7 bases between them. Germline lookup yields CDR1 ENHRY and CDR2 SYGVKD.

This clone has only a few counts. The V gene is TRBV7-9, the J gene TRBJ2-3; 9 bases align to TRBD2. Germline lookup yields CDR1 SEHNR and CDR2 FQNEAQ (reference sequence). Trimming at V came to 1 base and at J to 1 base, leaving 3 bases not matched to a gene. The CDR3 covers 16 residues. This CDR3 is CASSLGLAEGTDTQYF. The CDR3 region has the DNA TGTGCCAGCAGCTTAGGACTAGCGGAAGGCACAGATACGCAGTATTTT.

The sample holds a few counts of this clone. The same CDR3 also results from other DNA sequences found in this sample. The CDR3 bases are TGTGCCAGCTCACCCCTCGGCTACGAGCAGTACTTC. Translating it yields CASSPLGYEQYF. V gene TRBV18 combines with J gene TRBJ2-7; D uncertain. CDR1 is KGHSH, CDR2 LQKENI, per germline. The CDR3 is made up of 12 amino acids. Trimming left V 3 bases short and J 3 bases short, with 6 bases between. The complete variable domain, with remaining parts taken from reference TRBV18 and TRBJ2-7, reads NAGVMQNPRHLVRRRGQEARLRCSPMKGHSHVYWYRQLPEEGLKFMVYLQKENIIDESGMPKERFSAEFPKEGPSILRIQQVVRGDSAAYFCASSPLGYEQYFGPGTRLTVT.